Listed below are T cell receptor beta chains from one sample, sequenced in a study of Graves' ophthalmopathy and Graves' hyperthyroidism. TCRdb re-called the multiplex PCR reads with MiXCR, one entry per CDR3 protein. The repertoire consists of a few hundred thousand distinct CDR3 sequences, with 15% occurring once and the leading ten covering roughly 7%. Sample: peripheral blood. These receptors were obtained from a woman aged 18-29 years with stable Graves' hyperthyroidism. CDR3s include the opening cysteine and the closing phenylalanine or tryptophan. Each record gives: CDR3 DNA, CDR3 protein, J gene, V gene, clone size, D gene. D genes are given only for firm matches. The size entry is marked missing in some rows and otherwise reads once, few, many or a size class.

TGTGCCACCAGCAGAGGTTACCGAGAGGGTGAAGCTTTCTTT	CATSRGYREGEAFF	TRBJ1-1	TRBV15	many	-
TGTGCCAGTAGCAACGACAGGTCCTCCTACGAGCAGTACTTC	CASSNDRSSYEQYF	TRBJ2-7	TRBV19	-	-
TGTGCCAGCAGTTCACCATACAGCGGAAACACCATATATTTT	CASSSPYSGNTIYF	TRBJ1-3	TRBV12-3/TRBV12-4	many	-
TGTGCCAGCAGTGGAGCCAAGGGACAGTTAAAAGAGACCCAGTACTTC	CASSGAKGQLKETQYF	TRBJ2-5	TRBV6-1	many	TRBD1
TGTGCCAGCAGTACGCAGGTGGGAGAGACCCAGTACTTC	CASSTQVGETQYF	TRBJ2-5	TRBV6-1	many	-
TGTGCCAGCAGTTACCCCAAAACTAGCGCAGAAGAGACCCAGTACTTC	CASSYPKTSAEETQYF	TRBJ2-5	TRBV6-2/TRBV6-3	-	TRBD2
TGTGCCAGCAGTTCGTGGGAAGGCTACACCTTC	CASSSWEGYTF	TRBJ1-2	TRBV12-3/TRBV12-4	-	-
TGCAGTGCTAGTGGGCCGCGTGGGGCGAGTAGCTACGAGCAGTACTTC	CSASGPRGASSYEQYF	TRBJ2-7	TRBV20-1	many	-
TGTGCCACCAGGCAGGGGGCTAACACTGAAGCTTTCTTT	CATRQGANTEAFF	TRBJ1-1	TRBV24-1	many	TRBD1
TGCGCCAGCAGCCTAGGGGGGGGGACCTTCCTGAACCAAGAGACCCAGTACTTC	CASSLGGGTFLNQETQYF	TRBJ2-5	TRBV4-1	many	-
TGTGCCAGCAGTTTAGACGAGGGGAGGAACTATGGCTACACCTTC	CASSLDEGRNYGYTF	TRBJ1-2	TRBV12-3/TRBV12-4	many	-
TGTGCCAGCAGCATGGACAGTAACACCGGGGAGCTGTTTTTT	CASSMDSNTGELFF	TRBJ2-2	TRBV7-3	many	-
TGTGCCAGCGAAGGACAGGAGAACACTGAAGCTTTCTTT	CASEGQENTEAFF	TRBJ1-1	TRBV19	many	TRBD1
TGTGCCAGCAGCTTGTTCCAAGGCCTTTATAGCAATCAGCCCCAGCATTTT	CASSLFQGLYSNQPQHF	TRBJ1-5	TRBV5-6	few	-
TGTGCCAGCAGTTATACAGGGCGGACTGAAGCTTTCTTT	CASSYTGRTEAFF	TRBJ1-1	TRBV27	-	-
TGTGCCAGCAGTTTACAGGGGGGAGGTCAGCCCCAGCATTTT	CASSLQGGGQPQHF	TRBJ1-5	TRBV27	many	TRBD1
TGTGCCAGCAGCTTAATGAGCGGCACCGGGGAGCTGTTTTTT	CASSLMSGTGELFF	TRBJ2-2	TRBV11-2	-	-